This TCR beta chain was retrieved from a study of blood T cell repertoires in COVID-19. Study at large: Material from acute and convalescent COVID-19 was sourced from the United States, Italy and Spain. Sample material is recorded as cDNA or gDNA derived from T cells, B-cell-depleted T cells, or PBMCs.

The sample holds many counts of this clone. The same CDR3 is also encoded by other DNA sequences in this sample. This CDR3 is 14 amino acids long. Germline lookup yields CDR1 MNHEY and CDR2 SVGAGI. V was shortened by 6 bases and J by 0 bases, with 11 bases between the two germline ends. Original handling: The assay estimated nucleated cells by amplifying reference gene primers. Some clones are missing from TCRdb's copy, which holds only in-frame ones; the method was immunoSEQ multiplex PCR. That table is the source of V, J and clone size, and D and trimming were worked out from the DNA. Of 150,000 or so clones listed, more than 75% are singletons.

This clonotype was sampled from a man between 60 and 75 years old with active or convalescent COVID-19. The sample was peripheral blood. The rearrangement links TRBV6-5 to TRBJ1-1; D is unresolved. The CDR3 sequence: CASRSTGLNTEAFF. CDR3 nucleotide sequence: TGTGCCAGCAGATCGACGGGGTTGAACACTGAAGCTTTCTTT.